The source of this T cell receptor (beta chain) is a study of tumor-infiltrating lymphocytes in oesophageal squamous cell carcinoma. This clonotype was seen only a few times. TCRdb redid the calling of the PCR reads with MiXCR, one entry per CDR3 protein. The table shows approximately 15,000 distinct CDR3 sequences, with about 50% occurring only once. CDR1 is ENHRY, CDR2 SYGVKD, per germline. This CDR3 contains 15 residues. V usage is TRBV10-3 and J usage is TRBJ2-4, with 9 bases matching TRBD1. The better agreement between TRBJ2-7 and the DNA end casts doubt on the J call. This sequence originates from a female donor with esophageal squamous cell carcinoma. The sequenced sample was esophageal tumor tissue. The chain's CDR3 is CAISGGQGINHEQYF. CDR3 in DNA: TGTGCCATCAGTGGCGGACAGGGGATTAACCACGAGCAGTACTTC.